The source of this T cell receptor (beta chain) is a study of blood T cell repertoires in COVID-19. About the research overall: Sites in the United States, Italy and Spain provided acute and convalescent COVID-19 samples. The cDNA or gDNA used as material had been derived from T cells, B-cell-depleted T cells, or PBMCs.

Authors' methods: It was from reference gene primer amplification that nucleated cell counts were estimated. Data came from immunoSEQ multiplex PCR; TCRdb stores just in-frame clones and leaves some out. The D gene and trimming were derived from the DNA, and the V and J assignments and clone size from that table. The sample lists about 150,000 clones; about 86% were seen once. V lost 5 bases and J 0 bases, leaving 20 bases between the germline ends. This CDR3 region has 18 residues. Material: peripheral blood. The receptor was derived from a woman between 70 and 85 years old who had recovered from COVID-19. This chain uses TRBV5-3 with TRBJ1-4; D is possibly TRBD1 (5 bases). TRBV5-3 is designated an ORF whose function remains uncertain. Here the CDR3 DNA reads TGTGCCAGAAGACCCAGGGCAGGGAACTTGGCAACTAATGAAAAACTGTTTTTT. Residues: CARRPRAGNLATNEKLFF.